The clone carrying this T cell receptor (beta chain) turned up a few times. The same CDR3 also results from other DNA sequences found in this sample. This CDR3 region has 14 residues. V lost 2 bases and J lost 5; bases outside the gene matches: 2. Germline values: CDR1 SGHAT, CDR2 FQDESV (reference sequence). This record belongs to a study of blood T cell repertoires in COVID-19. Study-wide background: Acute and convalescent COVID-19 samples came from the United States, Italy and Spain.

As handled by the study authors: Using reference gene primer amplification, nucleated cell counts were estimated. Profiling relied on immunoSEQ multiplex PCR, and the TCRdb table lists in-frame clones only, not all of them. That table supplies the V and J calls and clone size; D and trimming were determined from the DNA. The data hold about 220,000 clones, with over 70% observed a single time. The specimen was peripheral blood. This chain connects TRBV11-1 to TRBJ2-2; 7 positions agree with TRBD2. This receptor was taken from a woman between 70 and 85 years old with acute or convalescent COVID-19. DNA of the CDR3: TGTGCCAGCAGCTTACAGGGAGGGACCGGGGAGCTGTTTTTT. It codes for CASSLQGGTGELFF.